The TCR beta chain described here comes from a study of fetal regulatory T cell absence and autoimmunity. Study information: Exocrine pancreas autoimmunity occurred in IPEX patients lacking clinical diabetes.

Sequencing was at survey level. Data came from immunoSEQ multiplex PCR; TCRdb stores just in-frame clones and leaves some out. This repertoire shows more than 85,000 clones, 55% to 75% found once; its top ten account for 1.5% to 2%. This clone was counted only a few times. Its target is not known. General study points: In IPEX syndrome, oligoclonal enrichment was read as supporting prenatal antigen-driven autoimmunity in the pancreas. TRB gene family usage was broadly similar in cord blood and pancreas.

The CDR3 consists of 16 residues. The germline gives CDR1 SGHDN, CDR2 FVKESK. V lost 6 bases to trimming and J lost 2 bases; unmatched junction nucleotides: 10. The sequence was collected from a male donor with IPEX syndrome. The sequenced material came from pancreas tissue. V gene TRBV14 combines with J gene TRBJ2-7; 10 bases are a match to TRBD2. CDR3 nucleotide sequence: TGTGCCAGCAGGCCAGCCGGGACTAGCGTCACCTACGAGCAGTACTTC. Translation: CASRPAGTSVTYEQYF. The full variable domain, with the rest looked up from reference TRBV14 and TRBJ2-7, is EAGVTQFPSHSVIEKGQTVTLRCDPISGHDNLYWYRRVMGKEIKFLLHFVKESKQDESGMPNNRFLAERTGGTYSTLKVQPAELEDSGVYFCASRPAGTSVTYEQYFGPGTRLTVT.